This TCR beta chain was sequenced for a study of blood T cell repertoires in COVID-19. Overall study: From T cells, B-cell-depleted T cells, or PBMCs came the material, which was cDNA or gDNA.

Per the germline V gene, CDR1 is DFQATT and CDR2 is SNEGSKA (reference sequence). Trimming removed 6 bases from V and 10 bases from J, with 13 bases in between. This CDR3 spans 11 amino acids. Authors' processing steps: Estimation of nucleated cell counts relied on the amplification of reference gene primers. Repertoires were generated with immunoSEQ multiplex PCR, while TCRdb's copy carries only in-frame clones and drops some. D and trimming were read from the DNA, whereas the V and J calls and clone size are those reported in that table. The profile shows approximately 230,000 clones, just under 85% of them singletons.

The clonotype was recovered from a man older than 75 with acute or convalescent COVID-19. This chain connects TRBV20-1 to TRBJ2-1; D gene uncertain. The sample taken for sequencing was peripheral blood. The CDR3 nucleotides read TGCAGTGCCAGACGGAGCAACGAGCAGTTCTTC. Translation gives CSARRSNEQFF.